These 10 T cell receptor beta chains were all obtained from the same sample, sequenced in a study of T cells in Graves' hyperthyroidism and ophthalmopathy. The investigators amplified TCR beta CDR3 regions from RNA transcripts. A set of HTBI primers served as the primers for a first-round RT-PCR of the TCR CDR3. Each CDR3 protein gets one entry after TCRdb re-called the multiplex PCR reads with MiXCR. The sample holds about 260,000 distinct CDR3 sequences, about 20% seen once. The material sequenced was blood. The receptors stem from a man aged 25 to 40 with Graves' ophthalmopathy.

This clonotype appeared many times. The chain combines TRBV2 with TRBJ2-4, with D possibly being TRBD1 or TRBD2 (5 bases each). V was cut by 6 bases and J by 5 bases, with 8 bases left in between. The CDR3 totals 12 residues. CDR1 is SNHLY, CDR2 FYNNEI, per germline. The CDR3 reads CASSMGENIQYF. CDR3 sequence (DNA): TGTGCCAGCAGCATGGGGGAAAACATTCAGTACTTC.

The V call is TRBV4-1, the J call TRBJ2-7; D is unclear. The CDR3 is 17 residues long. Trimming removed 0 bases from V and 2 bases from J, with 17 bases in between. The germline V gene has CDR1 MGHRA and CDR2 YSYEKL. The DNA for the CDR3 is TGCGCCAGCAGCCAAGACCCAGCCACGGGTTGGGCCTACGAGCAGTACTTC. It specifies CASSQDPATGWAYEQYF.

Ten or more counts support this clonotype. The chain couples TRBV9 to TRBJ2-1; 7 nucleotides agree with TRBD2. Germline V gene sequence: CDR1 SGDLS, CDR2 YYNGEE. The ends lost 0 bases at V and 7 bases at J; junction bases unmatched: 7. The CDR3 length is 15 residues. CDR3 nucleotide sequence: TGTGCCAGCAGCGTAGGGGGGGGAACTGGAAATGAGCAGTTCTTC. Translation: CASSVGGGTGNEQFF.

This clonotype was counted at least ten times. This rearrangement joins TRBV30 to TRBJ2-1; D remains unclear. Germline V gene lookup returns CDR1 GTSNPN and CDR2 SVGIG (reference sequence). The CDR3 sequence is 14 residues long. V was pared by 1 base and J by 6 bases, with 13 bases between. This CDR3 is CAWSALEKINEQFF. The DNA of the CDR3 is TGTGCCTGGAGTGCTTTAGAAAAGATCAATGAGCAGTTCTTC.

The chain recombines TRBV12-3 or TRBV12-4 with TRBJ2-7, with 9 nucleotides matching TRBD2. V shed 7 bases, J shed 5 bases, and the junction held 15 bases outside the gene matches. CDR3 size: 16 residues. In DNA, the CDR3 is TGTGCCAGCACAGAGGGGAAAAGCGGGGGGATCCACGAGCAGTACTTC. This gives the protein CASTEGKSGGIHEQYF.

This clonotype was observed at least ten times. The chain recombines TRBV2 with TRBJ1-4, with D possibly being TRBD1 (5 bases). There are 14 residues in the CDR3. The germline V and J ends were trimmed by 7 bases and 6 bases, with 15 bases remaining between them. The V gene's germline CDR1 is SNHLY and CDR2 FYNNEI. The CDR3 sequence is CASISTGLDEKLFF. The CDR3 DNA is TGTGCCAGCATAAGCACGGGGCTAGATGAAAAACTGTTTTTT.

The chain is built from TRBV7-9 and TRBJ2-1; maybe TRBD2 (5 bases). CDR3 length: 15 amino acids. With 0 bases removed from V and 5 bases from J, the gap between germline ends came to 11 bases. Germline V gene sequence: CDR1 SEHNR, CDR2 FQNEAQ (reference sequence). The CDR3 here is CASSLAFSVHNEQFF. CDR3 bases: TGTGCCAGCAGCTTAGCGTTTAGCGTACACAATGAGCAGTTCTTC.

The V call is TRBV5-6, the J call TRBJ2-3, with D tentatively TRBD2 (6 bases). In germline, CDR1 is SGHDT, CDR2 YYEEEE. V lost 2 bases and J 1 base, leaving 14 bases between the germline ends. The CDR3 is 16 residues long. The CDR3 spells CASSLIGGDRTDTQYF. The DNA of the CDR3 is TGTGCCAGCAGCTTAATTGGAGGGGACCGCACAGATACGCAGTATTTT.

The table lists this clonotype with a few counts. The gene calls are TRBV5-1 and TRBJ1-2; D is undetermined. Trimming cost V 2 bases and J 0 bases, with 5 bases left between them. CDR3 size: 13 residues. The germline V gene has CDR1 SGHRS and CDR2 YFSETQ. CDR3 loop: CASSFDTNYGYTF. CDR3 in DNA: TGCGCCAGCAGCTTTGATACTAACTATGGCTACACCTTC.

The CDR3 DNA reads as TGTGCCAGCAGTGGCCGGGCTGCGGGGAATTCACCCCTCCACTTT. It specifies CASSGRAAGNSPLHF. The V and J genes are TRBV6-1 and TRBJ1-6; D ambiguous. Trimming pared 4 bases from V and 7 bases from J, leaving 14 bases between. The CDR3 is made up of 15 amino acids. Germline CDR1 MNHNS, CDR2 SASEGT.